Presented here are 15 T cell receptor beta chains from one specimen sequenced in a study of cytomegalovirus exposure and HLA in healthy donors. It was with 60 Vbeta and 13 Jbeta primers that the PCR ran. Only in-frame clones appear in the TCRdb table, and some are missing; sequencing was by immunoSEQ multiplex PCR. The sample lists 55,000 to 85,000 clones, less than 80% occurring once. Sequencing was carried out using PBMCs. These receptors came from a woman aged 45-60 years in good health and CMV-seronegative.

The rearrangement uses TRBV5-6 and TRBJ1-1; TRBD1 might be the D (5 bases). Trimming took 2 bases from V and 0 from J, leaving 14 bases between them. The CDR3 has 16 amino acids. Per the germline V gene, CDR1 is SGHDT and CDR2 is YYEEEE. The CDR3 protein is CASSFSADTLNTEAFF. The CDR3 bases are TGTGCCAGCAGCTTCTCCGCGGACACATTGAACACTGAAGCTTTCTTT. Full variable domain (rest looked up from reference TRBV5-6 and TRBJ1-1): DAGVTQSPTHLIKTRGQQVTLRCSPKSGHDTVSWYQQALGQGPQFIFQYYEEEERQRGNFPDRFSGHQFPNYSSELNVNALLLGDSALYLCASSFSADTLNTEAFFGQGTRLTVV.

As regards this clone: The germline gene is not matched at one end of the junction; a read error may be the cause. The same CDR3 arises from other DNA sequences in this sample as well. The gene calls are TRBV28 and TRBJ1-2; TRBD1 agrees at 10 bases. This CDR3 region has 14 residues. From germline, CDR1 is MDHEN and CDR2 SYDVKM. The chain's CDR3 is CASTGGTGVQGYTF. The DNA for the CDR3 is TGTGCTAGCACGGGTGGGACAGGGGTCCAGGGCTACACCTTC.

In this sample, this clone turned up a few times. CDR3 sequence (DNA): TGTGCCAGCAGTTCGACAGGGGGGAATGAAAAACTGTTTTTT. It translates to CASSSTGGNEKLFF. The chain couples TRBV28 to TRBJ1-4; 9 positions agree with TRBD1. V was clipped by 4 bases and J by 5 bases; unmatched bases: 2. Germline-derived CDR1 and CDR2 are MDHEN and SYDVKM. The CDR3 runs to 14 residues. The variable domain in full, completed from reference TRBV28 and TRBJ1-4, reads DVKVTQSSRYLVKRTGEKVFLECVQDMDHENMFWYRQDPGLGLRLIYFSYDVKMKEKGDIPEGYSVSREKKERFSLILESASTNQTSMYLCASSSTGGNEKLFFGSGTQLSVL.

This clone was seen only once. The DNA for the CDR3 is TGCGCCAGCAGCCAAGAAGACAGGGGGCGGACCGGGGAGCTGTTTTTT. Its translation is CASSQEDRGRTGELFF. The V and J genes are TRBV4-1 and TRBJ2-2; 10 bases map to TRBD1. The CDR3 sequence is 16 residues long. V lost 0 bases to trimming and J lost 5 bases; unmatched junction nucleotides: 3. Looked up from germline, CDR1 is MGHRA and CDR2 is YSYEKL.

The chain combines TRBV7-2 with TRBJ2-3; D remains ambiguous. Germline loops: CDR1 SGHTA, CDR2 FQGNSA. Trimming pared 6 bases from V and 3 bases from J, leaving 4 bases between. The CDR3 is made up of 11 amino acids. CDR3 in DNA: TGTGCCAGCAGTCTTACAGATACGCAGTATTTT. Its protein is CASSLTDTQYF.

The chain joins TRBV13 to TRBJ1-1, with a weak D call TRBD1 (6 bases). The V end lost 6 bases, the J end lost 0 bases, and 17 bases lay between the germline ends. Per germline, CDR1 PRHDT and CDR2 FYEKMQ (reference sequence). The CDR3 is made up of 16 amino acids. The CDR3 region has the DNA TGTGCCAGCAGGCCGGACGGGGGGCCTATGAACACTGAAGCTTTCTTT. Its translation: CASRPDGGPMNTEAFF.

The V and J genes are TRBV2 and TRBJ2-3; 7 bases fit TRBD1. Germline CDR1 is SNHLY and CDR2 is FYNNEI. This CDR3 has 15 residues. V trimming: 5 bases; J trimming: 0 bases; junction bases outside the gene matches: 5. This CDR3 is CASSLGQDSTDTQYF. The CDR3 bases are TGTGCCAGCAGTTTAGGACAGGATAGCACAGATACGCAGTATTTT.

CDR3 nucleotides: TGTGCCAGCAGTTCTGTTGACAGGATAAACGAGCAGTACTTC. Translating it yields CASSSVDRINEQYF. The rearrangement uses TRBV28 and TRBJ2-7; maybe TRBD1 (6 bases). CDR1 MDHEN and CDR2 SYDVKM come from the germline V gene. This CDR3 contains 14 residues. Between the trimmed V and J ends, which lost 4 bases and 5 bases, there was a span of 15 bases.

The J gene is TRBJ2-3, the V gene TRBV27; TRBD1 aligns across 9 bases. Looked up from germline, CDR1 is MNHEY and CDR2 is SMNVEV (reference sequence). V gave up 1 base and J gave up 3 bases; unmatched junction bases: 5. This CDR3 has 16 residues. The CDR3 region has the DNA TGTGCCAGCAGTTTATTGAGACAGGGGGGGACAGATACGCAGTATTTT. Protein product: CASSLLRQGGTDTQYF.

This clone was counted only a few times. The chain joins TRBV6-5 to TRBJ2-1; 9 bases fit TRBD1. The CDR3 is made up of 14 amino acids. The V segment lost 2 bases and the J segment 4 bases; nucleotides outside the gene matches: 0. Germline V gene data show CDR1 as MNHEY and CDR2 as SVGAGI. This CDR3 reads CASSYGQGYNEQFF. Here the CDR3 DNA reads TGTGCCAGCAGTTACGGACAGGGGTACAATGAGCAGTTCTTC.

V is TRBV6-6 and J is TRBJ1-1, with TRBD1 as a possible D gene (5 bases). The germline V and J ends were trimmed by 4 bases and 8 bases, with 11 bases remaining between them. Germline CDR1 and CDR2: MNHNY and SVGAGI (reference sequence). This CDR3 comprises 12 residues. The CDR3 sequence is CASSFKRGEAFF. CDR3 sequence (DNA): TGTGCCAGCAGTTTTAAAAGGGGCGAAGCTTTCTTT.

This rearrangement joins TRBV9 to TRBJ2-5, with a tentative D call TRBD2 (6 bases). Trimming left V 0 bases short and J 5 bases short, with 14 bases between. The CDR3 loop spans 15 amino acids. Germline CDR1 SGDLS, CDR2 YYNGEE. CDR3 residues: CASSVVRAGYETQYF. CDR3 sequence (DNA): TGTGCCAGCAGCGTAGTACGGGCGGGGTATGAGACCCAGTACTTC.

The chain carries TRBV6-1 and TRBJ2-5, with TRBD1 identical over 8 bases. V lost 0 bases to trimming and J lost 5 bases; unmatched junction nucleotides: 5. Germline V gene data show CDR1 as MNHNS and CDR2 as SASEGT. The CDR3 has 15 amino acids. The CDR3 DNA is TGTGCCAGCAGTGAAGCGGCAGGGGGCGGCGAGACCCAGTACTTC. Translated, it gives CASSEAAGGGETQYF.

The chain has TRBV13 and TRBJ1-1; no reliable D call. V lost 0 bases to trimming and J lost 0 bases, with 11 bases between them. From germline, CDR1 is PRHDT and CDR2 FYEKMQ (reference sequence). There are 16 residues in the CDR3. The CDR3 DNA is TGTGCCAGCAGCTTAGGTGGCGGACTATTGAACACTGAAGCTTTCTTT. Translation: CASSLGGGLLNTEAFF.

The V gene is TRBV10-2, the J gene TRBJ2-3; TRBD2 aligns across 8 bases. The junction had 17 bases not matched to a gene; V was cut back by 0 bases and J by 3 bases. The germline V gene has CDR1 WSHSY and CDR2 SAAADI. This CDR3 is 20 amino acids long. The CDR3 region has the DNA TGCGCCAGCAGTGAGTCCCTGTCTTACGGGAGGGGCGGAATTACAGATACGCAGTATTTT. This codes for CASSESLSYGRGGITDTQYF.